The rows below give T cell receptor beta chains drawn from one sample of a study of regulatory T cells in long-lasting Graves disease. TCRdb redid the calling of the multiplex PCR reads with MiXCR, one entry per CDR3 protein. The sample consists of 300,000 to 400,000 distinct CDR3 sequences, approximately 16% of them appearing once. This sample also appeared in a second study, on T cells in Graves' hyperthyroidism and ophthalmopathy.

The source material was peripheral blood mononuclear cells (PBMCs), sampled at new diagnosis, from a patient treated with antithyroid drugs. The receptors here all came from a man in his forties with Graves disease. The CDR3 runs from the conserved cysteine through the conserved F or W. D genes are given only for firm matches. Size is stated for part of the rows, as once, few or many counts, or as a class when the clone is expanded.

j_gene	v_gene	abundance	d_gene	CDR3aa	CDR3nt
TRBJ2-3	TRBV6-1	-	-	CASSPTREIDTQYF	TGTGCCAGCAGCCCCACCAGGGAAATAGATACGCAGTATTTT
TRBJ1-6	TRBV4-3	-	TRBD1	CASSQERDSHSPLHF	TGCGCCAGCAGCCAAGAAAGGGACAGCCATTCACCCCTCCACTTT
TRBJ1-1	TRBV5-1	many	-	CASSLEVGDWREAFF	TGCGCCAGCAGCTTGGAGGTCGGCGACTGGAGGGAAGCTTTCTTT
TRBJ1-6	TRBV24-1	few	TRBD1	CATTTIGTGDRNSPLHF	TGTGCCACCACGACCATTGGGACAGGGGATCGTAATTCACCCCTCCACTTT
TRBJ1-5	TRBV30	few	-	CAWSSGNSNQPQHF	TGTGCCTGGAGTTCGGGGAATAGCAATCAGCCCCAGCATTTT
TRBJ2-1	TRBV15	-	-	CATSRDGDNEQFF	TGTGCCACCAGCAGAGATGGGGACAATGAGCAGTTCTTC
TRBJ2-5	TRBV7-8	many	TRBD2	CASSWGGGARQETQYF	TGTGCCAGCAGCTGGGGCGGGGGGGCGAGGCAAGAGACCCAGTACTTC
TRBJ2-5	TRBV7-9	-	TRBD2	CASSPPVGRGGETQYF	TGTGCCAGCAGCCCCCCGGTGGGGAGGGGTGGAGAGACCCAGTACTTC
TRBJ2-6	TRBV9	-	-	CASSARAGTGANVLTF	TGTGCCAGCAGCGCTCGGGCAGGAACTGGGGCCAACGTCCTGACTTTC
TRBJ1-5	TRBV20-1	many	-	CSAFGQYNSNQPQHF	TGCAGTGCTTTTGGACAGTATAATAGCAATCAGCCCCAGCATTTT
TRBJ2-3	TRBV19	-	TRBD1	CASSILQGVADTQYF	TGTGCCAGTAGTATCCTACAGGGGGTCGCAGATACGCAGTATTTT
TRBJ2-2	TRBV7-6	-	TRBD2	CASSKRTGGTGELFF	TGTGCCAGCAGTAAACGAACGGGGGGCACCGGGGAGCTGTTTTTT
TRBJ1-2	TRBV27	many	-	CASSLKVPDQGSYGYTF	TGTGCCAGCAGTTTAAAGGTTCCCGATCAGGGGTCGTATGGCTACACCTTC
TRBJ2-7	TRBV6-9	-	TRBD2	CASCFAGVNYEQYF	TGTGCCAGCTGTTTTGCGGGGGTTAACTACGAGCAGTACTTC
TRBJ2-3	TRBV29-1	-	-	CSAGTDTQYF	TGCAGCGCAGGGACAGATACGCAGTATTTT
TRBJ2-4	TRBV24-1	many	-	CATSDPLDGENIQYF	TGTGCCACCAGTGATCCTTTGGACGGGGAAAACATTCAGTACTTC
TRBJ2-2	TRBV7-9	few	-	CASSLGLSGELFF	TGTGCCAGCAGCTTAGGGCTTTCCGGGGAGCTGTTTTTT
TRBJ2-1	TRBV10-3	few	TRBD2	CAISDSLGLAPTSDEQFF	TGTGCCATCAGTGATTCCCTCGGACTAGCCCCAACCAGCGATGAGCAGTTCTTC
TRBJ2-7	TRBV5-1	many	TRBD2	CASSLVLAGVEQYF	TGCGCCAGCAGCTTGGTTCTAGCGGGGGTTGAGCAGTACTTC
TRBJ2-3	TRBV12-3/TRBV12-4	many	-	CASSRDIGSTQYF	TGTGCCAGCAGCCGCGATATTGGGTCTACGCAGTATTTT
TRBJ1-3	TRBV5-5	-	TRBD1	CASSLGRQGLVVSGNTIYF	TGTGCCAGCAGCTTGGGGCGACAGGGGCTGGTGGTATCTGGAAACACCATATATTTT
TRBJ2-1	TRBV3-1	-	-	CASSLHQVHEQFF	TGTGCCAGCAGCCTCCACCAAGTCCATGAGCAGTTCTTC
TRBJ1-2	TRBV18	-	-	CASSPSRPYGYTF	TGTGCCAGCTCACCATCTCGCCCTTATGGCTACACCTTC
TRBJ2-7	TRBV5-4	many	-	CASSPGASPYEQYF	TGTGCCAGCAGCCCCGGCGCTTCCCCCTACGAGCAGTACTTC
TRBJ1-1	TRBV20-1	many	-	CSARDGEAFF	TGCAGTGCTCGGGACGGTGAAGCTTTCTTT
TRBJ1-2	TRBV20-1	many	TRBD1	CSAARAGGDYGYTF	TGCAGTGCCGCGAGAGCAGGGGGCGACTATGGCTACACCTTC
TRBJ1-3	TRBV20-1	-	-	CSASLPGGNTIYF	TGCAGTGCTAGCCTGCCAGGGGGAAACACCATATATTTT
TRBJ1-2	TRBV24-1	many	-	CATSDPNSPGYTF	TGTGCCACCAGTGATCCCAACTCCCCAGGCTACACCTTC
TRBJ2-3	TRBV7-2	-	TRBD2	CASIPDSGGLLGPQYF	TGTGCCAGCATCCCCGACAGCGGGGGCCTTCTAGGGCCGCAGTATTTT
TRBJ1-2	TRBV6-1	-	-	CASSNTGPGNYGYTF	TGTGCCAGCAGTAATACCGGGCCCGGAAACTATGGCTACACCTTC
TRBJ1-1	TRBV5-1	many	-	CASSRSVMNTEAFF	TGTGCCAGCAGCCGCAGTGTCATGAACACTGAAGCTTTCTTT
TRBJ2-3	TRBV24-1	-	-	CATSDSGSTDTQYF	TGTGCCACCAGTGATTCCGGGAGCACAGATACGCAGTATTTT
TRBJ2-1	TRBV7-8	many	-	CASSVDSEQFF	TGTGCCAGCAGCGTAGACTCTGAGCAGTTCTTC
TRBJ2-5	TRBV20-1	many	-	CSARNQETQYF	TGCAGTGCTAGAAACCAAGAGACCCAGTACTTC
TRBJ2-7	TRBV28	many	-	CASSFVSIDGIRGEQYF	TGTGCCAGCAGTTTCGTCTCCATTGACGGGATAAGGGGCGAGCAGTACTTC
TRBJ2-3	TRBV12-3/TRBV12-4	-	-	CASSRGPRAQYF	TGTGCCAGCAGTCGGGGGCCCCGGGCGCAGTATTTT
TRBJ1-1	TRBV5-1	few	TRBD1	CASSLRLGGTGGARTEAFF	TGCGCCAGCAGCTTGAGACTCGGCGGGACAGGGGGCGCGAGGACTGAAGCTTTCTTT
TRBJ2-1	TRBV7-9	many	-	CASSSLLGSSYNEQFF	TGTGCCAGCAGCTCCTTGCTAGGGAGCTCCTACAATGAGCAGTTCTTC
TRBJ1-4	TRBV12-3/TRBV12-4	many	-	CATSLGTWEEKLFF	TGTGCCACATCCCTCGGGACCTGGGAGGAAAAACTGTTTTTT
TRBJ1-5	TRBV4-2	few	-	CASSQSFNQPQHF	TGTGCCAGCAGCCAGTCCTTTAATCAGCCCCAGCATTTT
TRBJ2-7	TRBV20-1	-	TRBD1	CSARAVTGGHEQYF	TGCAGTGCTAGGGCGGTAACAGGGGGCCACGAGCAGTACTTC
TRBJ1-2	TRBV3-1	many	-	CASSPREAFNGYTF	TGTGCCAGCAGCCCTCGCGAGGCGTTTAATGGCTACACCTTC
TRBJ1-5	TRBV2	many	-	CASSVDSPGPQHF	TGTGCCAGCAGTGTAGACAGCCCGGGGCCCCAGCATTTT
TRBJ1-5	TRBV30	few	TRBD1	CAWSEGQGFQPQHF	TGTGCCTGGAGTGAGGGACAGGGGTTTCAGCCCCAGCATTTT
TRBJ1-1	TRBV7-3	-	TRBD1	CASAGTGGSEAFF	TGTGCCAGCGCCGGGACAGGGGGCTCCGAAGCTTTCTTT